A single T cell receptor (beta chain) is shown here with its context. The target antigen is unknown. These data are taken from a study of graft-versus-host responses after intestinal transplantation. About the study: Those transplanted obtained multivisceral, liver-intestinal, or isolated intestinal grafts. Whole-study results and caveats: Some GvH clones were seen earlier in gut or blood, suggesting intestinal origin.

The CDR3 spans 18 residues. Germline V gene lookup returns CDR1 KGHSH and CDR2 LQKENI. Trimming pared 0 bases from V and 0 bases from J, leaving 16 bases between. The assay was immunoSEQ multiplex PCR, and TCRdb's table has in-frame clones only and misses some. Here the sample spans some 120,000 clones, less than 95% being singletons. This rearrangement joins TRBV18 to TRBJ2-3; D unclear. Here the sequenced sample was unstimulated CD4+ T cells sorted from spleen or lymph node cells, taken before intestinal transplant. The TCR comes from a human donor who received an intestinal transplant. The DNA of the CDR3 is TGTGCCAGCTCACCACCGGATAGCAATCCCTTGAGCACAGATACGCAGTATTTT. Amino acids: CASSPPDSNPLSTDTQYF.